Described below is a single T cell receptor (beta chain) sequence and its context. What it binds is not known. This sample stems from a study of beta chain features in type 1 diabetes. Study outcomes and limitations: Comparison showed that naive, central memory and Treg TCRB repertoires appeared more similar among patients than among healthy donors.

Germline CDR1 reads SGHAT; CDR2 reads FQDESV (reference sequence). The CDR3 runs 16 residues. The V end was cut by 3 bases, the J end by 4 bases, with 17 bases between. cDNA synthesis used the whole RNA isolate, giving expressed TCRB sequences. The protocol was immunoSEQ multiplex PCR, while the TCRdb copy is restricted to in-frame clones and leaves out a portion. Among 130,000 to 150,000 clones listed, roughly 50% were seen once. This chain joins TRBV11-1 and TRBJ2-3, with D maybe TRBD1 (5 bases). The TCR was taken from a man in his late teens or twenties in good health. The sample taken for sequencing was Tregs from blood. Written as DNA, the CDR3 is TGTGCCAGCAGCTTCGATGGGGCCGCTGGGGCAGATACGCAGTATTTT. The encoded protein is CASSFDGAAGADTQYF.